This T cell receptor (beta chain) derives from a study of T cells after yellow fever vaccination. Overall study context: The authors prepared low-cell-number fractions using SMART-Seq v4 Ultra Low Input.

A process of 5'RACE template switching, which added a universal primer site and UMIs, was used to make TCR cDNA. TCRdb re-analysed the 5' RACE reads in MiXCR, keeping a single row per CDR3 protein. The sample consists of about 240,000 distinct CDR3 sequences, 6.9% of them appearing once. This CDR3 spans 16 amino acids. V lost 2 bases, J lost 1 base, and 7 bases stayed unmatched. This clonotype was counted between two and nine times. Its antigen remains unidentified. General observations from the study: Reappearance after the booster was seen for most primary-vaccination clones, at 95% to 96% CD4 and less than 90% CD8.

The sequence was collected from a young man who received the YFV17D yellow fever vaccine. The sample in question was CD4+ T cells sorted from PBMCs, obtained 15 days after the yellow fever booster vaccination. The V gene is TRBV12-3 or TRBV12-4, the J gene TRBJ2-5, with 7 bases matching TRBD2. The CDR3 nucleotides are TGTGCCAGCAGTTTAATGGCTAGCGGTGGCCAAGAGACCCAGTACTTC. Its translation: CASSLMASGGQETQYF.